The 8 T cell receptor beta chains below all came from one sample that was sequenced in a study of T cells after yellow fever vaccination. TCRdb reanalysed the 5' RACE reads using MiXCR and keeps one entry per CDR3 protein. The data contain a few hundred thousand distinct CDR3 sequences, approximately 16% of them singletons. The sequences come from PBMCs, collected more than 4 days after the first yellow fever vaccination. Receptors originate from a man younger than 30 who received the YFV17D yellow fever vaccine.

This chain connects TRBV10-3 to TRBJ2-3; D gene ambiguous. The CDR3 has 11 residues. In germline, CDR1 is ENHRY, CDR2 SYGVKD. V was trimmed by 0 bases and J by 9 bases, leaving 4 bases between them. The CDR3 loop reads CAISESHTQYF. CDR3 bases: TGTGCCATCAGTGAGTCACACACGCAGTATTTT.

This clonotype was observed once. The J gene is TRBJ2-1, the V gene TRBV9; 7 bases align to TRBD2. The CDR3 consists of 17 residues. With 0 bases clipped from V and 1 base from J, the junction kept 7 bases outside the gene matches. In germline, CDR1 is SGDLS, CDR2 YYNGEE. The CDR3 protein is CASSVGRLAKSYNEQFF. The CDR3, as DNA: TGTGCCAGCAGCGTAGGGAGACTAGCTAAATCCTACAATGAGCAGTTCTTC.

The chain is built from TRBV6-5 and TRBJ1-1; TRBD1 matches 9 bases. With 2 bases clipped from V and 5 bases from J, the junction kept 6 bases outside the gene matches. The CDR3 spans 15 residues. Per the germline V gene, CDR1 is MNHEY and CDR2 is SVGAGI. DNA for the CDR3: TGTGCCAGCAGTTACGAAAGACAGGGGGGAACTGAAGCTTTCTTT. Translation gives CASSYERQGGTEAFF.

This clonotype was seen a few times. V and J are TRBV7-2 and TRBJ2-7; 12 bases are a match to TRBD2. This CDR3 contains 14 residues. Germline V gene data show CDR1 as SGHTA and CDR2 as FQGNSA. Trimming cost V 6 bases and J 4 bases; bases outside gene matches: 4. CDR3 loop: CASSRLAGVYEQYV. CDR3 bases: TGTGCCAGCAGTCGACTAGCGGGGGTTTACGAGCAGTACGTC.

The rearrangement uses TRBV2 and TRBJ2-7; D call uncertain. CDR3 length: 13 amino acids. Germline V lookup: CDR1 SNHLY, CDR2 FYNNEI. V lost 6 bases, J lost 2 bases, and 11 bases lay in between. The CDR3 protein is CASSPTETYEQYV. The CDR3 nucleotides are TGTGCCAGCAGCCCTACAGAAACCTACGAGCAGTACGTC.

This clonotype was observed a few times. The rearrangement uses TRBV4-1 and TRBJ2-7, with D perhaps matching TRBD1 (6 bases). CDR3 length equals 14 residues. Germline V gene data show CDR1 as MGHRA and CDR2 as YSYEKL. Trimming removed 4 bases from V and 0 bases from J, with 10 bases in between. The CDR3 nucleotides are TGCGCCAGCAGCCCAGGACAGTTCTCCTACGAGCAGTACGTC. Protein product: CASSPGQFSYEQYV.

The chain links TRBV7-2 to TRBJ2-1, with 7 bases lining up with TRBD1. The CDR3 has 15 residues. Looked up from germline, CDR1 is SGHTA and CDR2 is FQGNSA. Trimming took 0 bases from V and 3 from J; bases not matched to a gene: 2. CDR3 loop: CASSLAQGVYNEQFF. CDR3 in DNA: TGTGCCAGCAGCTTAGCCCAGGGGGTCTACAATGAGCAGTTCTTC.

CDR3 residues: CSARFSQGNQPQHF. The CDR3 DNA sequence: TGCAGTGCTAGGTTTAGCCAGGGGAATCAGCCCCAGCATTTT. This sequence joins TRBV20-1 and TRBJ1-5, with D tentatively TRBD1 (6 bases). Trimming pared 3 bases from V and 4 bases from J, leaving 13 bases between. Germline V lookup: CDR1 DFQATT, CDR2 SNEGSKA (reference sequence). This CDR3 contains 14 residues.